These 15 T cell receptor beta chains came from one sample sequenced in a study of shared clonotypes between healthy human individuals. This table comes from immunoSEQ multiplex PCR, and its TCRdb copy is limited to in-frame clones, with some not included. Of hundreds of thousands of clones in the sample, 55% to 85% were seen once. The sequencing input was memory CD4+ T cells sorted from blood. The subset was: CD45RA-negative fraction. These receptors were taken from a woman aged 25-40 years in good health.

The CDR3 DNA follows: TGTGCCAGCAGCCCCTGGGGGGGCAGCACAGATACGCAGTATTTT. Protein sequence: CASSPWGGSTDTQYF. The chain recombines TRBV21-1 with TRBJ2-3; the table's D gene call, TRBD2, was not cross checked with the DNA. TRBV21-1 is a recognized pseudogene. This CDR3 contains 15 residues.

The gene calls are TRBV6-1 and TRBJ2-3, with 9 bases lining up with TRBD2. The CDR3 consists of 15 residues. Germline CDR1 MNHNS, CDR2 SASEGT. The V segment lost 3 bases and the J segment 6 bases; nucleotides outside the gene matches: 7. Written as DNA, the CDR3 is TGTGCCAGCAGTGACCTAGCGGGAAGGAGGGATACGCAGTATTTT. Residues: CASSDLAGRRDTQYF.

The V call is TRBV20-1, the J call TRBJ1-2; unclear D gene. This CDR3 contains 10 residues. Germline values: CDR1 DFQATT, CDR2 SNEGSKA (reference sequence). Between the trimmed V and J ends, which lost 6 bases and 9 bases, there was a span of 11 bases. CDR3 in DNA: TGCAGTGCGACTGTAGACAGCTACACCTTC. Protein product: CSATVDSYTF.

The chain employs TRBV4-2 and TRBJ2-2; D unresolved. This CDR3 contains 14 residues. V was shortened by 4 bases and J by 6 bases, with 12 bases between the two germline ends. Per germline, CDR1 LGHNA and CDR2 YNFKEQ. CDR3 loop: CASSPILAAGELFF. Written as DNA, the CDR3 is TGTGCCAGCAGCCCGATACTCGCGGCCGGGGAGCTGTTTTTT.

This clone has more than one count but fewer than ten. CDR3 nucleotide sequence: TGTGCCATCAGTGAGTCGATTAGCGGGAGTTTAGAGACCCAGTACTTC. Protein: CAISESISGSLETQYF. The chain uses TRBV10-3 and TRBJ2-5; TRBD2 matches at 9 bases. The trim removed 0 bases at V and 4 bases at J, leaving 6 bases unmatched. CDR3 size: 16 residues. Germline loops: CDR1 ENHRY, CDR2 SYGVKD.

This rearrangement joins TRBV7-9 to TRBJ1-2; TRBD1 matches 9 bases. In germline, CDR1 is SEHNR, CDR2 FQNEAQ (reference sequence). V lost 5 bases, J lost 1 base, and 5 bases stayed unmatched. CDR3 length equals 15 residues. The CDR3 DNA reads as TGTGCCAGCAGCCCTGGACAGGGGCATAACTATGGCTACACCTTC. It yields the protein CASSPGQGHNYGYTF.

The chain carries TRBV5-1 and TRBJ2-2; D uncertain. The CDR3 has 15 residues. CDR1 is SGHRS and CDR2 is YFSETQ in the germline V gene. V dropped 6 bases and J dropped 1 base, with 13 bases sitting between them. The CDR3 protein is CASKLLVGNTGELFF. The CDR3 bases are TGCGCCAGCAAGCTACTGGTTGGGAACACCGGGGAGCTGTTTTTT.

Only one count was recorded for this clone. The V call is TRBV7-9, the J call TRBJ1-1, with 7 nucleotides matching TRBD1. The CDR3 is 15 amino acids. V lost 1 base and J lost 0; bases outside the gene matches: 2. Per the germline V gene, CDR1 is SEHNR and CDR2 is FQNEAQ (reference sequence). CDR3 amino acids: CASSLEGQMNTEAFF. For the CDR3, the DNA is TGTGCCAGCAGCTTAGAGGGACAGATGAACACTGAAGCTTTCTTT.

The DNA for the CDR3 is TGTGCCAGCAGCAAGATGAGCCAGGTTGACAATGAGCAGTTCTTC. As protein: CASSKMSQVDNEQFF. The gene calls are TRBV7-7 and TRBJ2-1; D call uncertain. From germline, CDR1 is SSHAT and CDR2 FNYEAQ (reference sequence). This CDR3 comprises 15 residues. Between the trimmed V and J ends, which lost 5 bases and 5 bases, there was a span of 16 bases.

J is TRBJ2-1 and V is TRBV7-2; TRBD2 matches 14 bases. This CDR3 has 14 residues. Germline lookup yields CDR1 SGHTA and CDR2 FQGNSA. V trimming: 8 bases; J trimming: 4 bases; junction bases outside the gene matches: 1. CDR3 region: CASRLAGGYNEQFF. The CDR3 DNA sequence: TGTGCCAGCCGACTAGCGGGAGGGTACAATGAGCAGTTCTTC.

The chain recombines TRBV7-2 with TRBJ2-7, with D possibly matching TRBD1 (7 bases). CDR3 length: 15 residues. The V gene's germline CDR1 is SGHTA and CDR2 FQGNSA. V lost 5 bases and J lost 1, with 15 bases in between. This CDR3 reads CASSTRGEGSYEQYF. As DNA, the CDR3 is TGTGCCAGCAGCACCAGGGGGGAAGGGTCCTACGAGCAGTACTTC.

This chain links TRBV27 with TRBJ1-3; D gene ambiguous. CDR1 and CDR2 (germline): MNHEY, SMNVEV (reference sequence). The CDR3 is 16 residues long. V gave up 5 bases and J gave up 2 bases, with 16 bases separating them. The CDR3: CASSPQAGVAGNTIYF. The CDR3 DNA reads TGTGCCAGCAGTCCCCAAGCGGGTGTTGCTGGAAACACCATATATTTT.

The CDR3 spells CASSSEENTEAFF. In DNA, the CDR3 is TGTGCCAGCAGTTCCGAAGAGAACACTGAAGCTTTCTTT. This chain links TRBV6-5 with TRBJ1-1; no clear D gene. With 4 bases removed from V and 1 base from J, the gap between germline ends came to 7 bases. The CDR3 loop spans 13 amino acids. Germline V gene sequence: CDR1 MNHEY, CDR2 SVGAGI.

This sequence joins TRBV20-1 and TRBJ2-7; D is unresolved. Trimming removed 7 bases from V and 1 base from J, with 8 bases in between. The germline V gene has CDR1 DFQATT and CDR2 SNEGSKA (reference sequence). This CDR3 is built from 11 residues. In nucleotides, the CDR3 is TGCAGTGGCGGTCGGTCCTACGAGCAGTACTTC. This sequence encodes CSGGRSYEQYF.

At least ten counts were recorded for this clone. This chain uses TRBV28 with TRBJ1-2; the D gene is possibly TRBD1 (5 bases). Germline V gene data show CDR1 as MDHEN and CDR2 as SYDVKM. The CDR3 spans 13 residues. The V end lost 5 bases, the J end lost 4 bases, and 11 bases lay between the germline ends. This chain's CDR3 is CASSKGDGYGYTF. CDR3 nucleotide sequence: TGTGCCAGCAGTAAAGGGGACGGCTATGGCTACACCTTC.